A selection of T cell receptor beta chains follows, all from one sample in a study of neoadjuvant anti-PD-1 for oral cavity cancer. Data came from immunoSEQ multiplex PCR; TCRdb stores just in-frame clones and leaves some out. In the table there are over 9,000 clones, 60% to 80% of which are singletons. The starting material was PBMCs, obtained after nivolumab (anti-PD-1) treatment. The receptors come from a person between 40 and 85 years old with oral cavity squamous cell carcinoma. The CDR3 runs from the conserved cysteine through the conserved F or W. The D gene is left open where the match is weak. Part of the rows lack a size; the others show once, few, many or a class for expanded clones.

CASSLGTGPNYGYTF,TGCGCCAGCAGCTTGGGGACAGGGCCTAACTATGGCTACACCTTC,NA,TRBD1,TRBV5-1,TRBJ1-2
CASSLDPGGYEQYF,TGTGCCAGCAGCTTAGACCCGGGGGGCTACGAGCAGTACTTC,NA,TRBD2,TRBV7-3,TRBJ2-7
CASSSGQLRNEQFF,TGTGCCAGCAGCTCCGGACAGTTACGCAATGAGCAGTTCTTC,NA,NA,TRBV7-7,TRBJ2-1
CAWSRDRGSTEAFF,TGTGCCTGGAGTCGGGACAGGGGTTCCACTGAAGCTTTCTTT,few,TRBD1,TRBV30,TRBJ1-1
CASSSWEDLSFYNEQFF,TGTGCCAGCAGCAGTTGGGAAGATTTGAGCTTCTACAATGAGCAGTTCTTC,NA,NA,TRBV7-9,TRBJ2-1
CASSPRGESRELFF,TGTGCCAGCAGTCCGCGGGGAGAATCCCGGGAGCTGTTTTTT,NA,NA,TRBV6-4,TRBJ2-2
CASSRDRAGGQPQHF,TGTGCCAGCAGTAGGGACAGGGCGGGGGGTCAGCCCCAGCATTTT,NA,TRBD1,TRBV6-1,TRBJ1-5
CASSLDYNSPLHF,TGCGCCAGCAGCCTAGATTATAATTCACCCCTCCACTTT,NA,NA,TRBV4-1,TRBJ1-6
CASSYYRVEKETQYF,TGCGCCAGCAGCTATTACAGGGTTGAGAAAGAGACCCAGTACTTC,NA,NA,TRBV5-1,TRBJ2-5
CASSLSSGDTEAFF,TGTGCCAGCAGTTTATCGTCAGGGGACACTGAAGCTTTCTTT,NA,NA,TRBV27,TRBJ1-1
CASQPAGSNYNEQFF,TGTGCCAGCCAACCTGCAGGCTCTAATTACAATGAGCAGTTCTTC,NA,NA,TRBV28,TRBJ2-1
CASTPSGRSDEQYF,TGCGCCAGCACCCCTAGCGGGAGGAGTGACGAGCAGTACTTC,NA,TRBD2,TRBV5-1,TRBJ2-7
CASRVGNQPQHF,TGTGCCAGCAGGGTGGGTAATCAGCCCCAGCATTTT,NA,NA,TRBV25-1,TRBJ1-5
CASSLTAQGINSPLHF,TGCGCCAGCAGCTTGACAGCACAAGGGATCAATTCACCCCTCCACTTT,NA,NA,TRBV5-1,TRBJ1-6
CASSVGFPTDTQYF,TGTGCCAGCAGCGTAGGATTCCCCACAGATACGCAGTATTTT,NA,NA,TRBV9,TRBJ2-3
CASSLAGIRQPQHF,TGTGCCAGCAGCTTGGCAGGGATCCGCCAGCCCCAGCATTTT,NA,NA,TRBV7-8,TRBJ1-5
CASRGLAGISYEQYF,TGTGCCAGCAGGGGACTAGCGGGGATCTCCTACGAGCAGTACTTC,NA,TRBD2,TRBV2,TRBJ2-7
CASSLGAGVYNEQFF,TGTGCCAGCAGCTTGGGAGCGGGAGTGTACAATGAGCAGTTCTTC,NA,TRBD2,TRBV7-8,TRBJ2-1
CASRDPGRRDTQYF,TGTGCCAGCAGGGATCCGGGGCGGCGGGATACGCAGTATTTT,NA,NA,TRBV6-1,TRBJ2-3
CASSLGTATDTQYF,TGCGCCAGCAGCCTCGGGACAGCCACAGATACGCAGTATTTT,NA,TRBD1,TRBV5-1,TRBJ2-3
CASSQGGGSSYEQYF,TGCGCCAGCAGCCAAGGGGGTGGGAGCTCCTACGAGCAGTACTTC,NA,NA,TRBV4-1,TRBJ2-7
CASFGTANSPLHF,TGCGCCAGCTTCGGGACAGCTAATTCACCCCTCCACTTT,NA,TRBD1,TRBV10-2,TRBJ1-6
CASSPSNNSPLHF,TGTGCCAGCAGCCCCTCGAATAATTCACCCCTCCACTTT,few,NA,TRBV7-8,TRBJ1-6
CACRRQGSGINEQFF,TGCGCCTGTAGGAGACAGGGATCGGGGATTAATGAGCAGTTCTTC,NA,TRBD1,TRBV5-1,TRBJ2-1
CASSQALTTYNEQFF,TGCGCCAGCAGCCAAGCTCTGACAACATACAATGAGCAGTTCTTC,NA,NA,TRBV4-1,TRBJ2-1
CSVGTGVAGELFF,TGCAGCGTCGGGACAGGGGTGGCCGGGGAGCTGTTTTTT,NA,TRBD1,TRBV29-1,TRBJ2-2
CASSPNSGANVLTF,TGTGCCAGCTCCCCAAACTCTGGGGCCAACGTCCTGACTTTC,NA,NA,TRBV18,TRBJ2-6
CASSPPPFQGYGYTF,TGTGCCAGTAGTCCCCCCCCCTTCCAGGGCTATGGCTACACCTTC,few,NA,TRBV19,TRBJ1-2
CASSKSRIENTGELFF,TGTGCCAGTAGTAAAAGCCGAATCGAGAACACCGGGGAGCTGTTTTTT,NA,NA,TRBV19,TRBJ2-2
CATSRDSGTRYGTGELFF,TGTGCCACCAGCAGAGATTCGGGCACTAGGTATGGCACCGGGGAGCTGTTTTTT,NA,NA,TRBV15,TRBJ2-2
CASSEVHWGGYTF,TGTGCCAGCAGTGAAGTTCACTGGGGTGGCTACACCTTC,NA,NA,TRBV6-1,TRBJ1-2
CASSLEGGASGADTQYF,TGTGCCAGCAGCTTAGAAGGTGGGGCTAGCGGGGCAGATACGCAGTATTTT,NA,TRBD2,TRBV7-6,TRBJ2-3
CASSSGQYYGYTF,TGTGCCAGCAGTTCCGGACAGTACTATGGCTACACCTTC,few,NA,TRBV28,TRBJ1-2
CASSPDWGTDTQYF,TGTGCCAGCAGCCCGGATTGGGGGACAGATACGCAGTATTTT,NA,NA,TRBV4-2,TRBJ2-3
CASSLDLSDTQYF,TGTGCCAGCAGCCTAGATCTTTCAGATACGCAGTATTTT,few,NA,TRBV6-6,TRBJ2-3
CASSRRLAGLQETQYF,TGTGCCAGCAGCAGGAGACTAGCGGGACTACAAGAGACCCAGTACTTC,NA,TRBD2,TRBV5-4,TRBJ2-5
CASSSRAPANTGELFF,TGTGCCAGCAGCTCGCGGGCCCCCGCGAACACCGGGGAGCTGTTTTTT,NA,NA,TRBV7-8,TRBJ2-2
CAWSVDYRSTDTQYF,TGTGCCTGGAGTGTAGACTACAGGAGCACAGATACGCAGTATTTT,NA,NA,TRBV30,TRBJ2-3
CASSQVAGIYEQYF,TGTGCCAGCAGCCAAGTGGCAGGGATCTACGAGCAGTACTTC,once,NA,TRBV14,TRBJ2-7
CASSPVRQRGPNTEAFF,TGTGCCAGCAGCCCCGTCCGACAGAGGGGGCCGAACACTGAAGCTTTCTTT,NA,TRBD1,TRBV5-5,TRBJ1-1
CASSLEWGHEQYF,TGTGCCAGCAGCCTTGAGTGGGGGCACGAGCAGTACTTC,few,NA,TRBV14,TRBJ2-7
CASDTGTANTEAFF,TGCGCCAGCGATACTGGGACAGCGAACACTGAAGCTTTCTTT,few,TRBD1,TRBV5-1,TRBJ1-1
CACLPGGTEAFF,TGTGCCTGCCTTCCAGGGGGCACTGAAGCTTTCTTT,once,TRBD1,TRBV30,TRBJ1-1
CASSPEPRAGNTIYF,TGCGCCAGCTCGCCCGAACCCAGGGCTGGAAACACCATATATTTT,NA,NA,TRBV5-1,TRBJ1-3
CASSSGLAGVRTGELFF,TGTGCCAGCAGCTCTGGACTAGCGGGGGTAAGGACCGGGGAGCTGTTTTTT,NA,TRBD2,TRBV13,TRBJ2-2
CSVAQGGQYF,TGCAGCGTTGCACAGGGTGGGCAGTACTTC,NA,NA,TRBV29-1,TRBJ2-5
CASSLLEGSETQYF,TGTGCCAGTAGTCTCCTTGAGGGGTCAGAGACCCAGTACTTC,NA,NA,TRBV19,TRBJ2-5
CASSRQGGDTEAFF,TGTGCCAGCAGTCGACAGGGAGGAGACACTGAAGCTTTCTTT,NA,TRBD1,TRBV6-1,TRBJ1-1
CASRTGEYSNQPQHF,TGCGCCAGCAGGACAGGGGAATATAGCAATCAGCCCCAGCATTTT,few,TRBD1,TRBV10-2,TRBJ1-5